This T cell receptor beta chain was sequenced during a study of blood T cell repertoires in COVID-19. On the study more broadly: PBMCs, B-cell-depleted T cells, or T cells were the source of the cDNA or gDNA that made up the material.

In the original processing: Quantification of nucleated cells was approximated via reference gene primer amplification. Using immunoSEQ multiplex PCR, the repertoire was profiled, and TCRdb retains in-frame clones only, with some absent. The DNA was the basis for D and trimming; V, J and clone size are from that table. The table shows roughly 230,000 clones, with around 83% occurring only once. The CDR3 length is 15 residues. V was clipped by 3 bases and J by 2 bases, with 15 bases between them. The germline V gene encodes CDR1 SGHNT and CDR2 YYREEE (reference sequence). Sequenced input: peripheral blood. The V and J genes are TRBV5-4 and TRBJ2-7; TRBD1 is a possible D gene (6 bases). This TCR derives from a woman in her forties or fifties with acute or convalescent COVID-19. The CDR3 spells CASSSSGTNTYEQYF. Here the CDR3 DNA reads TGTGCCAGCAGCTCATCCGGGACAAACACCTACGAGCAGTACTTC.